This TCR beta chain came from a study of blood T cell repertoires in COVID-19 (TCRdb year 2020). With regard to the full study: The collaborator samples originated in the United States, Italy and Spain and spanned the acute and convalescent phases of COVID-19. The prospective study material was composed of cDNA or gDNA derived from T cells, B-cell-depleted T cells, or PBMCs. Subjects who had been exposed to COVID-19, were actively infected with it, or had recovered from it provided the deeply sampled blood TCRbeta repertoires that made up the dataset. The repertoires were made available in a free public database intended to serve as a resource for research on the immune response to SARS-CoV-2. Samples came from the ongoing ImmuneRACE study (first 160 participants) plus 1,254 subjects from 6 global collaborators. Sample metadata almost always included a de-identified subject ID, COVID-19 status, age in years and sex. Where available, HLA class I and class II types were obtained from metadata supplied by the sample provider rather than from assay-based typing.

Whole blood was collected in K2EDTA tubes by collaborating institutions according to the institutions' own protocols. For TCRbeta analysis, collaborators shipped samples in one of three forms: frozen whole blood, isolated PBMCs, or DNA extracted from either of those sample types. Study-wide findings and limitations: How much clinical and demographic metadata was included differed by source and by participant, and the metadata was provided uncurated.

TCRbeta CDR3 regions were amplified from genomic DNA using the immunoSEQ Assay, a bias-controlled multiplex PCR. The paper's processing steps were these. Within the assay, amplification of reference gene primers was used to estimate how many nucleated cells each sample contained. To quantify the absolute abundance of each unique TCRbeta CDR3 rearrangement, sequence reads were collapsed and filtered. Productive Simpson clonality was computed per sample as the square root of Simpson's diversity index over productive rearrangements. TCRdb re-hosts the immuneACCESS table, in-frame sequences only. Its copies lack some clones; in the studies checked, an unresolved V gene accounts for under half of them, and the cause for the rest is not known. That table furnishes V, J and clone size, whereas the DNA furnished D and trimming. This sample gives approximately 74,000 clones in total; roughly 80% of them show up just once. Approximately 17% of the sample rests with the top ten.

Turning to this clone: The target of this receptor is not known. No qualities accompany the bases; no much larger clone lies one base away.

The sample taken for sequencing was peripheral blood. This TCR was sampled from a man between 60 and 75 years old with acute or convalescent COVID-19.

CDR3 region: CASTPSPAAGYTF. The sequenced DNA is TGTGCCAGCACCCCGAGCCCTGCTGCTGGCTACACCTTC. The chain joins TRBV6-2 or TRBV6-3 to TRBJ1-2; no D gene call is confident. For CDR1 and CDR2, the germline V gene lists MNHEY and SVGEGT. Spanning cysteine to phenylalanine, the CDR3 consists of 13 amino acids. Only CDR3 DNA remains: 39 bases, in frame from the first base. Between the V and J ends, shortened by 7 bases and 7 bases respectively, the junction contains 16 bases.